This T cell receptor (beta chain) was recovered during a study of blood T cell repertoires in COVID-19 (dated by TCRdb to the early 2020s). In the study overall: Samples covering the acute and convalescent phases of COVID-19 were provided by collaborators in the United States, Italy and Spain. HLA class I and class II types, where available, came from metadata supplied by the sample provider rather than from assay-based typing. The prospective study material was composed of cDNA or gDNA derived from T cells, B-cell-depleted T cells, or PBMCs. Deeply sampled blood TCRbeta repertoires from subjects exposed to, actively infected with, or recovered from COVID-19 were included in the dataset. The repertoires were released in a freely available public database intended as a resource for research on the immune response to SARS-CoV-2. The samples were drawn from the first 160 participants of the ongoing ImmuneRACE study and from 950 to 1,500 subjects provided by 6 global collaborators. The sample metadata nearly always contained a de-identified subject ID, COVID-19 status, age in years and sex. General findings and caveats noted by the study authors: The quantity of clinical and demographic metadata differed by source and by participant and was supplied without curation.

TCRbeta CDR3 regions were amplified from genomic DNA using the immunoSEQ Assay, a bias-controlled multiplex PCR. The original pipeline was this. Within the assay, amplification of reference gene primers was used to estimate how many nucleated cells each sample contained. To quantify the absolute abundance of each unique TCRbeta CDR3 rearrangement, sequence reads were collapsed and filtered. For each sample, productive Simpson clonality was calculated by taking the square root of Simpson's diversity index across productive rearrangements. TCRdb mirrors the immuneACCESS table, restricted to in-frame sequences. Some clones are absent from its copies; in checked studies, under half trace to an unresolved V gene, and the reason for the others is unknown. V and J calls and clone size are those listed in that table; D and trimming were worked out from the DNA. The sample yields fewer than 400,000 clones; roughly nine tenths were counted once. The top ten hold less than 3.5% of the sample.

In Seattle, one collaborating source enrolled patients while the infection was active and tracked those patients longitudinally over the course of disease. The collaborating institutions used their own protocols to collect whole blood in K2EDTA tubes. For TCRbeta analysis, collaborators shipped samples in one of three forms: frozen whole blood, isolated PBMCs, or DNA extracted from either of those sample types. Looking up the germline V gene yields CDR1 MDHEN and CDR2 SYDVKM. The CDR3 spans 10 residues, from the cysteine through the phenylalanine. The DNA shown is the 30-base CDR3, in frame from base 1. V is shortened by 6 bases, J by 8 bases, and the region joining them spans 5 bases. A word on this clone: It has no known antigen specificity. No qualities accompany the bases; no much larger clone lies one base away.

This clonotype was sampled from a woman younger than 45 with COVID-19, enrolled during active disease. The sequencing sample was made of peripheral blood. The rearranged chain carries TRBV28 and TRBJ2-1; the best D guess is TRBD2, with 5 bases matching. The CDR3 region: CASRRDEQFF. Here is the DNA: TGTGCCAGCAGGAGGGATGAGCAGTTCTTC.